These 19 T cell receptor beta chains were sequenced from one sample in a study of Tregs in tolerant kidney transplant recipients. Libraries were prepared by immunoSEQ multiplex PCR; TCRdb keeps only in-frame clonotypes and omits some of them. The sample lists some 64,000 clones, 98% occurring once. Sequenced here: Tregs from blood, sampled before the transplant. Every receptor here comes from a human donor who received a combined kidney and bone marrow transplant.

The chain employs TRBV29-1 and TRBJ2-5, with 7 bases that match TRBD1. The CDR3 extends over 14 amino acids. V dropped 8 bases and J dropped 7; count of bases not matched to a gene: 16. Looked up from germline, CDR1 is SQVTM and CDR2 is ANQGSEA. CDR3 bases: TGCAGCTTCATCACCAGGGGGAAGGGAGCGACCCAGTACTTC. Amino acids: CSFITRGKGATQYF.

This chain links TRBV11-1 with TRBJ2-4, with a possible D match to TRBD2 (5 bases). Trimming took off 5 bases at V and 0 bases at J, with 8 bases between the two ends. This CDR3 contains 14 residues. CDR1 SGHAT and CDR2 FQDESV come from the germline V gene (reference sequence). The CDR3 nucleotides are TGTGCCAGCAGCCCCGGACTAGCCAAAAACATTCAGTACTTC. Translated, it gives CASSPGLAKNIQYF.

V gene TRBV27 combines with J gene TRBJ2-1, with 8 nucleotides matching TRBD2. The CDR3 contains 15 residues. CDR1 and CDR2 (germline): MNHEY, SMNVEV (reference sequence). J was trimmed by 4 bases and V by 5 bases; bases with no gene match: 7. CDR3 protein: CASSNWREAYNEQFF. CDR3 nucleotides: TGTGCCAGCAGTAATTGGCGGGAGGCATACAATGAGCAGTTCTTC.

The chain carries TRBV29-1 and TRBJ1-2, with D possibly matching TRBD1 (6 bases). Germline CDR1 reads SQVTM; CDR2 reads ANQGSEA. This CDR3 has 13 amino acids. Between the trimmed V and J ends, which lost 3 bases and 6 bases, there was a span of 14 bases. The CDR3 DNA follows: TGCAGCGTTGAGGGGGCTCGGGGAGATGGCTACACCTTC. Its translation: CSVEGARGDGYTF.

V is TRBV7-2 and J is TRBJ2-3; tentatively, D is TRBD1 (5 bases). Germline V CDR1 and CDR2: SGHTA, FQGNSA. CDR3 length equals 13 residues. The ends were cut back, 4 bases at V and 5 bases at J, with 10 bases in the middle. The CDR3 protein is CASSSSGIDTQYF. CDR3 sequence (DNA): TGTGCCAGCAGCTCCTCAGGGATAGATACGCAGTATTTT. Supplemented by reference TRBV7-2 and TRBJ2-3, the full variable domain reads GAGVSQSPSNKVTEKGKDVELRCDPISGHTALYWYRQSLGQGLEFLIYFQGNSAPDKSGLPSDRFSAERTGGSVSTLTIQRTQQEDSAVYLCASSSSGIDTQYFGPGTRLTVL.

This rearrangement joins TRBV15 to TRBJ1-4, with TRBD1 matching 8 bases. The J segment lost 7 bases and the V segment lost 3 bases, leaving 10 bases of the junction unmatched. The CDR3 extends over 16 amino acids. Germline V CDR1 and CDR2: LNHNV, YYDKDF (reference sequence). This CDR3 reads CATSRVLQGGSEKLFF. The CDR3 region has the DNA TGTGCCACCAGCAGGGTTCTACAGGGGGGGAGTGAAAAACTGTTTTTT.

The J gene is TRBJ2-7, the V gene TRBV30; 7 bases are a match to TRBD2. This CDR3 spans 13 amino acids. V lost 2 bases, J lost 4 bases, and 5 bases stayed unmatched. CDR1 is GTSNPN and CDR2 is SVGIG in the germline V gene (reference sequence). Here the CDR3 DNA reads TGTGCCTGGAGTAGCGGGGTAGGGTACGAGCAGTACTTC. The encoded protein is CAWSSGVGYEQYF. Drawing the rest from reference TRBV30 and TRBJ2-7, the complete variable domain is SQTIHQWPATLVQPVGSPLSLECTVEGTSNPNLYWYRQAAGRGLQLLFYSVGIGQISSEVPQNLSASRPQDRQFILSSKKLLLSDSGFYLCAWSSGVGYEQYFGPGTRLTVT.

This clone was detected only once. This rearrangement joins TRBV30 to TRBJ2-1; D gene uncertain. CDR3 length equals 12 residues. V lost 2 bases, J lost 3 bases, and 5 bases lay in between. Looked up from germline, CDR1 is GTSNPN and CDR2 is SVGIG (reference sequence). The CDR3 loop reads CAWSQYYNEQFF. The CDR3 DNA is TGTGCCTGGAGTCAGTACTACAATGAGCAGTTCTTC.

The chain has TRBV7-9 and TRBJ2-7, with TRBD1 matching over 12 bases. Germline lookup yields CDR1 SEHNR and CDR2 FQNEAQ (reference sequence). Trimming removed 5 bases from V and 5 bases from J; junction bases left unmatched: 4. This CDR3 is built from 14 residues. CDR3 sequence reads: CASSGGQGADEQYF. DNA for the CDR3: TGTGCCAGCAGCGGGGGACAGGGGGCCGACGAGCAGTACTTC.

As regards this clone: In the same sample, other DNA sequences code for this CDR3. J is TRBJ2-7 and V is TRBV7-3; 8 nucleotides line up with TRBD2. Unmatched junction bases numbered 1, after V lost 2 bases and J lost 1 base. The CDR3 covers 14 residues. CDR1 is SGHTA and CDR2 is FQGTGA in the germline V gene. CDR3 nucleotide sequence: TGTGCCAGCAGCTTAGCGGGGGGTTCCTACGAGCAGTACTTC. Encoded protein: CASSLAGGSYEQYF.

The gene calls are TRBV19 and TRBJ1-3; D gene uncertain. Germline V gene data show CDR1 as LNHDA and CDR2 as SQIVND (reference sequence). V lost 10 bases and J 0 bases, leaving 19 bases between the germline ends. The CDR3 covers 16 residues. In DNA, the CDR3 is TGTGCCACCACCAGAGGTCCCCTGAGCTCTGGAAACACCATATATTTT. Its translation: CATTRGPLSSGNTIYF.

CDR3 sequence (DNA): TGCAGCGTTGTGGGTACGGGGGAATTTACCACAGATACGCAGTATTTT. Translated, it gives CSVVGTGEFTTDTQYF. The genes are TRBV29-1 and TRBJ2-3; weak D call: TRBD2 (6 bases). The CDR3 loop spans 16 amino acids. CDR1 and CDR2 from the germline V gene are SQVTM and ANQGSEA. Trimming pared 4 bases from V and 2 bases from J, leaving 19 bases between.

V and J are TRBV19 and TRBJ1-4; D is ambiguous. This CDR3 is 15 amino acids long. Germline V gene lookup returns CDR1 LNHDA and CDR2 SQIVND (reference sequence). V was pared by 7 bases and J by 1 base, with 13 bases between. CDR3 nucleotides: TGTGCCAGTACCCCCCGAGCTGGAACTAATGAAAAACTGTTTTTT. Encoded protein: CASTPRAGTNEKLFF.

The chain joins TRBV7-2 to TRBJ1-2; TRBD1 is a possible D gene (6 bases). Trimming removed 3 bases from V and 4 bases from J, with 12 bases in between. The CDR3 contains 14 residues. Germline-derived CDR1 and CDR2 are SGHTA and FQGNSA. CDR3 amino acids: CASSFIEDSYGYTF. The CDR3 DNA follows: TGTGCCAGCAGCTTTATAGAGGACAGCTATGGCTACACCTTC.

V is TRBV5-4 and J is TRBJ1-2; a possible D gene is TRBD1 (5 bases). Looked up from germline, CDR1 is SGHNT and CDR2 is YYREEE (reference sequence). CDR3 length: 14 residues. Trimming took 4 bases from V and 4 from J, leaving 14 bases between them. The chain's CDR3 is CASSPRGGIYGYTF. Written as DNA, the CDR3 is TGTGCCAGCAGCCCCCGGGGGGGAATCTATGGCTACACCTTC.

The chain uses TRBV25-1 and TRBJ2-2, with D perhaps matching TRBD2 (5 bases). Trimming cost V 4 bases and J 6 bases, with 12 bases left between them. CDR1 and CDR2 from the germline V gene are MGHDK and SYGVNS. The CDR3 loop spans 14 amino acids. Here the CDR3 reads CASSALRGAGELFF. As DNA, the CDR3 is TGTGCCAGCAGTGCCCTTCGGGGTGCCGGGGAGCTGTTTTTT.

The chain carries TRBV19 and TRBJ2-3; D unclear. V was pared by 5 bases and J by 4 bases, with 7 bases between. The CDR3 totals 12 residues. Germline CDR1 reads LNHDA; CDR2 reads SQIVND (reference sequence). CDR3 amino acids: CASSHAADTQYF. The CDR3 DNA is TGTGCCAGTAGTCACGCGGCAGATACGCAGTATTTT.

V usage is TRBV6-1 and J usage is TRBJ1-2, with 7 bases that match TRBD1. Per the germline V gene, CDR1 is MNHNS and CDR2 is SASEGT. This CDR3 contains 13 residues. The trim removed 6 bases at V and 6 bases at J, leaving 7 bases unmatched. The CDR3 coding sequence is TGTGCCAGCAGGGGAACAGGGGTCAATGGCTACACCTTC. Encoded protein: CASRGTGVNGYTF.

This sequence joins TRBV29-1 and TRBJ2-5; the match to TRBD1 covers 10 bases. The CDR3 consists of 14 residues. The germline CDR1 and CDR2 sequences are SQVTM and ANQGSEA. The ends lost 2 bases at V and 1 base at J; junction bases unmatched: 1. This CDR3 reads CSVERTGGQETQYF. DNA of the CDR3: TGCAGCGTTGAACGGACAGGGGGCCAAGAGACCCAGTACTTC.